What follows are 27 T cell receptor beta chains derived from one specimen sequenced in a study of early T cells in non-severe SARS-CoV-2 infection. TCRdb reprocessed the 5' RACE reads via MiXCR and lists one record per CDR3 protein. The sample consists of more than 65,000 distinct CDR3 sequences, 9.5% to 15% of them appearing once. Sample: whole blood. These receptors were taken from an adult who was a healthcare worker with PCR-confirmed SARS-CoV-2 infection or an uninfected control (not recorded which).

This clonotype turned up a few times. The chain has TRBV7-2 and TRBJ2-5; 11 nucleotides line up with TRBD2. The V gene's germline CDR1 is SGHTA and CDR2 FQGNSA. The length of the CDR3 is 15 residues. The trim removed 3 bases at V and 5 bases at J, leaving 5 bases unmatched. The CDR3 is CASSFLAGGSETQYF. DNA for the CDR3: TGTGCCAGCAGCTTTCTAGCGGGAGGAAGCGAGACCCAGTACTTC.

This chain joins TRBV7-2 and TRBJ2-3; D may be TRBD2 (5 bases). Germline-derived CDR1 and CDR2 are SGHTA and FQGNSA. Trimming left V 5 bases short and J 0 bases short, with 15 bases between. The CDR3 consists of 16 residues. CDR3 bases: TGTGCCAGCAGCACCTTAGGAGCGGCGAGCACAGATACGCAGTATTTT. Translating it yields CASSTLGAASTDTQYF.

This clonotype was seen only a few times. This chain joins TRBV28 and TRBJ1-1; the D gene is possibly TRBD1 (6 bases). The ends were cut back, 5 bases at V and 5 bases at J, with 18 bases in the middle. This CDR3 is built from 15 residues. Germline V gives CDR1 MDHEN, CDR2 SYDVKM. The chain's CDR3 is CASSPTGGGRTEAFF. In DNA form, the CDR3 reads TGTGCCAGCAGTCCCACGGGAGGGGGTAGAACTGAAGCTTTCTTT.

The chain employs TRBV4-3 and TRBJ2-1; 10 nucleotides agree with TRBD2. Per germline, CDR1 LGHNA and CDR2 YSLEER. The CDR3 sequence is 17 residues long. Trimming at V came to 0 bases and at J to 3 bases, leaving 5 bases not matched to a gene. Here the CDR3 reads CASSQDRLAGVYNEQFF. DNA of the CDR3: TGCGCCAGCAGCCAAGATCGCCTAGCGGGAGTCTACAATGAGCAGTTCTTC.

This clonotype appeared many times. V and J are TRBV19 and TRBJ1-2; 8 bases fit TRBD1. The CDR3 sequence is 12 residues long. V was pared by 11 bases and J by 6 bases, with 8 bases of the junction left unmatched. The germline V gene encodes CDR1 LNHDA and CDR2 SQIVND (reference sequence). The CDR3 loop is CAATAGGDGYTF. The CDR3 DNA reads TGTGCCGCGACGGCAGGGGGCGATGGCTACACCTTC.

This clonotype occurred a few times. A read error may produce the germline difference seen at one junction end. J is TRBJ1-2 and V is TRBV20-1, with D possibly matching TRBD1 (5 bases). Germline lookup yields CDR1 DFQATT and CDR2 SNEGSKA (reference sequence). The CDR3 consists of 13 residues. The CDR3 DNA sequence: TGCAGTGCTAGGGATTTTACAACAGGCTTTGTGGCCTTC. Protein sequence: CSARDFTTGFVAF.

This clonotype was detected a few times. The gene calls are TRBV10-3 and TRBJ1-1, with 8 bases lining up with TRBD1. J was trimmed by 4 bases and V by 4 bases; bases with no gene match: 8. Germline V lookup: CDR1 ENHRY, CDR2 SYGVKD. The CDR3 consists of 15 residues. CDR3 coding DNA: TGTGCCATCAGTGTCCAGGGGGCGCAGGTCACTGAAGCTTTCTTT. It encodes CAISVQGAQVTEAFF.

This clonotype came up a few times. The genes are TRBV15 and TRBJ2-3; no definite D call. Trimming pared 0 bases from V and 5 bases from J, leaving 12 bases between. CDR3 length equals 15 residues. Germline V gene lookup returns CDR1 LNHNV and CDR2 YYDKDF (reference sequence). CDR3 DNA sequence: TGTGCCACCAGCAGAGATGGCCGAAGAGGAGATACGCAGTATTTT. Its translation is CATSRDGRRGDTQYF.

This chain joins TRBV5-1 and TRBJ1-1; no clear D. Germline V lookup: CDR1 SGHRS, CDR2 YFSETQ. V lost 4 bases and J lost 4, with 14 bases in between. The CDR3 has 14 residues. This chain's CDR3 is CASSPGRGVTEAFF. DNA of the CDR3: TGCGCCAGCAGCCCAGGCCGGGGAGTCACTGAAGCTTTCTTT. Full variable domain (remainder filled in from reference TRBV5-1 and TRBJ1-1): KAGVTQTPRYLIKTRGQQVTLSCSPISGHRSVSWYQQTPGQGLQFLFEYFSETQRNKGNFPGRFSGRQFSNSRSEMNVSTLELGDSALYLCASSPGRGVTEAFFGQGTRLTVV.

The chain's CDR3 is CASSVAGDEETQYF. For the CDR3, the DNA is TGTGCCAGCAGCGTAGCAGGGGATGAGGAGACCCAGTACTTC. This chain connects TRBV9 to TRBJ2-5, with D perhaps matching TRBD1 (6 bases). V lost 0 bases to trimming and J lost 5 bases, with 11 bases between them. The CDR3 sequence is 14 residues long. Germline lookup yields CDR1 SGDLS and CDR2 YYNGEE.

This clonotype has a count of ten or more. The rearrangement joins TRBV7-2 to TRBJ1-1, with unresolved D. Trimming shortened V by 1 base and J by 4 bases, and 13 bases separated the two germline ends. There are 15 residues in the CDR3. Germline values: CDR1 SGHTA, CDR2 FQGNSA. The CDR3 DNA reads TGTGCCAGCAGCTTAGACCCGGGCCGGTCCACTGAAGCTTTCTTT. This gives the protein CASSLDPGRSTEAFF.

A few counts support this clonotype. The chain links TRBV11-2 to TRBJ2-1; 7 positions agree with TRBD1. The CDR3 has 12 amino acids. CDR1 is SGHAT and CDR2 is FQNNGV in the germline V gene. The ends lost 5 bases at V and 6 bases at J; junction bases unmatched: 1. The CDR3 nucleotides are TGTGCCAGCAGCCACAGGGGCAATGAGCAGTTCTTC. Amino acid sequence: CASSHRGNEQFF.

The chain has TRBV27 and TRBJ1-1; maybe TRBD1 (6 bases). Trimming shortened V by 8 bases and J by 5 bases, and 18 bases separated the two germline ends. CDR3 length equals 14 residues. Germline CDR1 is MNHEY and CDR2 is SMNVEV (reference sequence). CDR3 sequence: CASWVWGARTEAFF. The CDR3 bases are TGTGCCAGCTGGGTCTGGGGGGCGCGAACTGAAGCTTTCTTT.

This clonotype appeared many times. The genes are TRBV12-5 and TRBJ1-6; 9 bases agree with TRBD1. Germline lookup yields CDR1 LGHNT and CDR2 FRNRAP. CDR3 length equals 16 residues. Trimming cost V 6 bases and J 4 bases; bases outside gene matches: 7. The CDR3 DNA reads TGTGCTAGTGGACCTGACAGGGGGGGGTATAATTCACCCCTCCACTTT. This codes for CASGPDRGGYNSPLHF.

This clonotype was found many times. The chain combines TRBV25-1 with TRBJ1-2; perhaps TRBD1 as D (5 bases). Per the germline V gene, CDR1 is MGHDK and CDR2 is SYGVNS. Trimming took 4 bases from V and 5 from J, leaving 17 bases between them. CDR3 length: 15 residues. CDR3 sequence: CASSGGARGGYGYTF. The CDR3 region has the DNA TGTGCCAGCAGTGGCGGGGCAAGGGGAGGATATGGCTACACCTTC.

The count of this clonotype is one. Sequence at one end of the junction differs from germline and may be a read error. The J gene is TRBJ1-4, the V gene TRBV11-3, with D possibly TRBD1 on 5 matching bases. CDR3 length: 10 amino acids. The V gene's germline CDR1 is SGHNT and CDR2 YENEEA. CDR3 protein: CASSFAGRLF. CDR3 bases: TGTGCCAGCAGCTTCGCGGGACGCCTTTTT. The full variable domain, completed using reference TRBV11-3 and TRBJ1-4, is EAGVVQSPRYKIIEKKQPVAFWCNPISGHNTLYWYLQNLGQGPELLIRYENEEAVDDSQLPKDRFSAERLKGVDSTLKIQPAELGDSAVYLCASSFAGRLFGSGTQLSVL.

The J gene is TRBJ2-3, the V gene TRBV29-1; D ambiguous. V shed 2 bases and J shed 0 bases, with 12 bases lying between them. In germline, CDR1 is SQVTM, CDR2 ANQGSEA. The CDR3 sequence is 15 residues long. This chain's CDR3 is CSVEFLGLSTDTQYF. The CDR3 nucleotides read TGCAGCGTTGAATTTCTTGGGTTGAGCACAGATACGCAGTATTTT.

This clonotype was observed once. The rearrangement uses TRBV10-2 and TRBJ2-2; the match to TRBD2 covers 7 bases. The CDR3 runs to 17 residues. V shed 0 bases, J shed 2 bases, and the junction held 6 bases outside the gene matches. Germline V gives CDR1 WSHSY, CDR2 SAAADI. The DNA of the CDR3 is TGCGCCAGCAGTGAGTCTGGTCTAGCGGTAAACACCGGGGAGCTGTTTTTT. This translates into CASSESGLAVNTGELFF.

This clonotype was counted ten times or more. This chain links TRBV29-1 with TRBJ2-1; 8 bases are shared with TRBD2. Germline-derived CDR1 and CDR2 are SQVTM and ANQGSEA. V gave up 7 bases and J gave up 0 bases; unmatched junction bases: 8. The CDR3 consists of 15 residues. The CDR3: CSATPAGVSYNEQFF. CDR3 nucleotides: TGCAGCGCTACCCCAGCGGGAGTCTCCTACAATGAGCAGTTCTTC.

This clonotype was recorded many times. This rearrangement joins TRBV7-9 to TRBJ2-5; 8 nucleotides agree with TRBD2. CDR1 is SEHNR and CDR2 is FQNEAQ in the germline V gene (reference sequence). CDR3 size: 15 residues. After removal of 1 base from V and 1 base from J, the junction contained 2 bases not matched to a gene. The CDR3 nucleotides read TGTGCCAGCAGCTTAGGAAGCGGGGGCCAAGAGACCCAGTACTTC. This translates into CASSLGSGGQETQYF.

Ten or more counts support this clonotype. The V call is TRBV27, the J call TRBJ2-1, with D unclear. Germline values: CDR1 MNHEY, CDR2 SMNVEV (reference sequence). This CDR3 region has 11 residues. Trimming removed 3 bases at V and 7 bases at J, with 4 bases between. The CDR3 DNA is TGTGCCAGCAGTTTCAGGAATGAGCAGTTCTTC. This sequence encodes CASSFRNEQFF.

This clonotype appeared a few times. The rearrangement uses TRBV2 and TRBJ1-5; D gene unclear. This CDR3 has 12 residues. V lost 7 bases and J 9 bases, leaving 13 bases between the germline ends. The germline V gene encodes CDR1 SNHLY and CDR2 FYNNEI. CDR3 in DNA: TGTGCCAGCACTACTGACCCGGGGCCCCAGCATTTT. This codes for CASTTDPGPQHF.

The table lists this clonotype with a few counts. The V call is TRBV29-1, the J call TRBJ2-6; maybe TRBD1 (5 bases). This CDR3 is built from 13 residues. The V gene's germline CDR1 is SQVTM and CDR2 ANQGSEA. Deletions cut 3 bases from V and 4 bases from J, with 7 bases between. As DNA, the CDR3 is TGCAGCGTTGAGGGGCCGGGGGCCAACGTCCTGACTTTC. This sequence encodes CSVEGPGANVLTF.

This clonotype was counted at least ten times. The chain recombines TRBV25-1 with TRBJ2-7; the D is unclear. Germline V gives CDR1 MGHDK, CDR2 SYGVNS. This CDR3 spans 14 amino acids. V was pared by 3 bases and J by 4 bases, with 13 bases between. The CDR3 DNA follows: TGTGCCAGCAGTGATCCGCCACCCCTTTACGAGCAGTACTTC. This gives the protein CASSDPPPLYEQYF.

This clonotype appeared many times. V and J are TRBV7-8 and TRBJ2-5, with unresolved D. The CDR3 runs to 17 residues. Trimming pared 5 bases from V and 3 bases from J, leaving 22 bases between. Germline assignment: CDR1 SGHVS and CDR2 FQNEAQ. For the CDR3, the DNA is TGTGCCAGCAGCCTCCCCCGACGTAGGTCGGATAAAGAGACCCAGTACTTC. Its protein product is CASSLPRRRSDKETQYF. Full variable domain (missing parts from reference TRBV7-8 and TRBJ2-5): GAGVSQSPRYKVAKRGQDVALRCDPISGHVSLFWYQQALGQGPEFLTYFQNEAQLDKSGLPSDRFFAERPEGSVSTLKIQRTQQEDSAVYLCASSLPRRRSDKETQYFGPGTRLLVL.

The chain combines TRBV19 with TRBJ1-2; 7 bases match TRBD1. This CDR3 contains 15 residues. Germline CDR1 LNHDA, CDR2 SQIVND (reference sequence). After removal of 5 bases from V and 8 bases from J, the junction contained 14 bases not matched to a gene. The CDR3 loop is CASSGRQGSLRGYTF. CDR3 DNA: TGTGCCAGTAGTGGCCGACAGGGTTCGTTACGGGGCTACACCTTC.

This clonotype appeared many times. The gene calls are TRBV28 and TRBJ2-7, with a tentative D call TRBD1 (6 bases). This CDR3 is built from 11 residues. The V end was cut by 6 bases, the J end by 5 bases, with 8 bases between. Germline CDR1 reads MDHEN; CDR2 reads SYDVKM. This CDR3 is CASSRTDEQYF. In DNA, the CDR3 is TGTGCCAGCAGCCGGACAGACGAGCAGTACTTC.